A selection of T cell receptor beta chains follows, all from one sample in a study of CD8+CD57+ T cells in acquired aplastic anemia. TCRdb re-derived calls from the reads in MiXCR, one entry per CDR3 protein. Here the sample spans 260,000 or so distinct CDR3 sequences, around half being singletons. Sequenced: sorted CD4+, CD8+, or CD8+CD57+ T cells (not recorded which) from PBMCs. These TCRs come from a human donor with aplastic anemia. Each CDR3 is given with its conserved first and last residue. D genes are given only for firm matches. Expanded clones are given a class, and other clones once, few, many or no size at all.

TRBJ2-5 - TRBD2 TRBV20-1 CSARSGTSGGSVETQYF TGCAGTGCTAGATCAGGAACTAGCGGGGGGTCGGTGGAGACCCAGTACTTC
TRBJ1-1 - TRBD1 TRBV7-2 CASSLGGGGFGEAFF TGTGCCAGCAGCTTAGGCGGAGGGGGCTTCGGTGAAGCTTTCTTT
TRBJ2-7 - TRBD1 TRBV29-1 CSLGTGDYEQYF TGCAGCTTGGGGACAGGAGACTACGAGCAGTACTTC
TRBJ1-6 once - TRBV2 CASSSEQVASSYNSPLHF TGTGCCAGCAGTTCCGAACAGGTTGCTAGCTCCTATAATTCACCCCTCCACTTT
TRBJ2-7 - - TRBV10-3 CAISGMAIYEQYF TGTGCCATCAGTGGTATGGCAATCTACGAGCAGTACTTC
TRBJ1-1 few TRBD1 TRBV7-9 CAGSLPGQKKFEASF TGTGCCGGCAGCCTACCGGGACAGAAGAAATTTGAAGCTTCCTTT
TRBJ2-3 - - TRBV5-4 CASSLANLGDTQYF TGTGCCAGCAGCTTGGCCAACCTAGGGGATACGCAGTATTTT
TRBJ1-2 - - TRBV29-1 CSVEKVPGYTF TGCAGCGTTGAGAAGGTACCGGGCTACACCTTC
TRBJ1-2 - - TRBV25-1 CASSAGWVLGYTF TGTGCCAGCAGTGCAGGGTGGGTGTTAGGCTACACCTTC
TRBJ2-7 - TRBD2 TRBV20-1 CSARVGTSSYEQYF TGCAGTGCTAGAGTCGGGACTAGCAGCTACGAGCAGTACTTC